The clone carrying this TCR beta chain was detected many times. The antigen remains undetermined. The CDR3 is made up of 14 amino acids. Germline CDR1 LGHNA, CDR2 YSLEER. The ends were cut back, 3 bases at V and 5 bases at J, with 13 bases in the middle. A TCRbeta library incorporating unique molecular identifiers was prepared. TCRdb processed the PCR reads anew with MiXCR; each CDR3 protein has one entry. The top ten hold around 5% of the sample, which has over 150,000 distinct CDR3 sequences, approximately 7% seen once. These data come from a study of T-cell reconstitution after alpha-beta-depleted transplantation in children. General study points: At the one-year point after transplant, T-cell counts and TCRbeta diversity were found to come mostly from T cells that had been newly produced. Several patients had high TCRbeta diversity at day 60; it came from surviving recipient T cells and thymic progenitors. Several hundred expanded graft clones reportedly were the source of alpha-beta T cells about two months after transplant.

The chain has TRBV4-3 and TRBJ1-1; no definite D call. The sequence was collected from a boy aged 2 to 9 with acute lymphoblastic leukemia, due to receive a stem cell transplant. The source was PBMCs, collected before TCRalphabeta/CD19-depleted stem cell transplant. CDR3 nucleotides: TGCGCCAGCAGCCACAAATTTACGGGGACTGAAGCTTTCTTT. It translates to CASSHKFTGTEAFF.